A selection of T cell receptor beta chains follows, all from one sample in a study of T cells in Graves' hyperthyroidism and ophthalmopathy. TCRdb re-called the multiplex PCR reads with MiXCR, one entry per CDR3 protein. Among some 50,000 distinct CDR3 sequences listed, approximately 48% were seen once. Sequencing used blood. These receptor sequences come from a woman aged 45-65 years with Graves' ophthalmopathy. CDR3s include the opening cysteine and the closing phenylalanine or tryptophan. Each record gives: D gene, clone size, V gene, CDR3 length, J gene, CDR3 protein, CDR3 DNA. A D gene is named only where the DNA matches it firmly. Not every row has a clone size; where given, it reads once, few, many or a size class.

d_call: TRBD1
clone_size: many
v_call: TRBV7-6
cdr3_length: 15
j_call: TRBJ2-1
cdr3_aa: CASSLPGQGVREQFF
cdr3_nt: TGTGCCAGCAGCCTCCCGGGACAGGGGGTGCGTGAGCAGTTCTTC

d_call: TRBD2
clone_size: .
v_call: TRBV9
cdr3_length: 14
j_call: TRBJ2-1
cdr3_aa: CASSGGGAVNEQFF
cdr3_nt: TGTGCCAGCAGCGGCGGGGGGGCCGTTAATGAGCAGTTCTTC

d_call: .
clone_size: .
v_call: TRBV19
cdr3_length: 13
j_call: TRBJ2-1
cdr3_aa: CASSTDWYGEQFF
cdr3_nt: TGTGCCAGTAGTACCGACTGGTACGGTGAGCAGTTCTTC

d_call: .
clone_size: many
v_call: TRBV5-1
cdr3_length: 14
j_call: TRBJ2-1
cdr3_aa: CASSLETSDNEQFF
cdr3_nt: TGCGCCAGCAGCTTGGAGACTTCTGACAATGAGCAGTTCTTC

d_call: TRBD1
clone_size: many
v_call: TRBV11-2
cdr3_length: 18
j_call: TRBJ2-2
cdr3_aa: CASSLGDRGFENTGELFF
cdr3_nt: TGTGCCAGCAGCTTAGGTGACAGGGGGTTCGAAAACACCGGGGAGCTGTTTTTT

d_call: .
clone_size: once
v_call: TRBV7-2
cdr3_length: 15
j_call: TRBJ2-2
cdr3_aa: CASSLGAENTGELFF
cdr3_nt: TGTGCCAGCAGCTTGGGTGCGGAGAACACCGGGGAGCTGTTTTTT

d_call: .
clone_size: .
v_call: TRBV5-1
cdr3_length: 12
j_call: TRBJ1-1
cdr3_aa: CASSLKGGLAFF
cdr3_nt: TGCGCCAGCAGCTTGAAGGGGGGCTTAGCGTTCTTT

d_call: .
clone_size: many
v_call: TRBV20-1
cdr3_length: 12
j_call: TRBJ1-1
cdr3_aa: CSASPAVTEAFF
cdr3_nt: TGCAGTGCTTCCCCCGCTGTCACTGAAGCTTTCTTT

d_call: TRBD2
clone_size: .
v_call: TRBV29-1
cdr3_length: 16
j_call: TRBJ2-6
cdr3_aa: CSVDSGLCSGANVLTF
cdr3_nt: TGCAGCGTTGATAGCGGGCTGTGCTCTGGGGCCAACGTCCTGACTTTC

d_call: .
clone_size: .
v_call: TRBV7-2
cdr3_length: 17
j_call: TRBJ1-1
cdr3_aa: CASSLGATGTTNTEAFF
cdr3_nt: TGTGCCAGCAGCTTAGGCGCGACCGGGACTACGAACACTGAAGCTTTCTTT

d_call: TRBD1
clone_size: many
v_call: TRBV11-2
cdr3_length: 17
j_call: TRBJ2-7
cdr3_aa: CASSLVPTGWKDYEQYF
cdr3_nt: TGTGCCAGCAGCTTAGTTCCGACAGGGTGGAAAGACTACGAGCAGTACTTC

d_call: TRBD2
clone_size: .
v_call: TRBV24-1
cdr3_length: 18
j_call: TRBJ2-1
cdr3_aa: CATSGKRTSGRAFDEQFF
cdr3_nt: TGTGCCACCAGTGGAAAAAGGACTAGCGGGAGGGCCTTCGATGAGCAGTTCTTC

d_call: TRBD2
clone_size: many
v_call: TRBV9
cdr3_length: 19
j_call: TRBJ2-3
cdr3_aa: CASSVGLAGGIVGTDTQYF
cdr3_nt: TGTGCCAGCAGCGTAGGACTAGCGGGAGGTATCGTGGGCACAGATACGCAGTATTTT

d_call: TRBD2
clone_size: once
v_call: TRBV20-1
cdr3_length: 12
j_call: TRBJ2-7
cdr3_aa: CSVAGGPHEQYF
cdr3_nt: TGCAGCGTAGCGGGAGGGCCCCACGAGCAGTACTTC

d_call: .
clone_size: once
v_call: TRBV4-3
cdr3_length: 16
j_call: TRBJ2-4
cdr3_aa: CASSQGSRQSKNSQYF
cdr3_nt: TGCGCCAGCAGCCAAGGGTCGCGACAGTCCAAAAACAGTCAGTACTTC

d_call: TRBD2
clone_size: many
v_call: TRBV7-3
cdr3_length: 12
j_call: TRBJ2-1
cdr3_aa: CASSPSGNEQFF
cdr3_nt: TGTGCCAGCAGCCCTAGCGGTAATGAGCAGTTCTTC

d_call: TRBD2
clone_size: many
v_call: TRBV20-1
cdr3_length: 16
j_call: TRBJ2-3
cdr3_aa: CSADPPGLAGGSTQYF
cdr3_nt: TGCAGTGCTGACCCGCCGGGACTAGCGGGAGGAAGTACGCAGTATTTT

d_call: .
clone_size: many
v_call: TRBV9
cdr3_length: 18
j_call: TRBJ2-4
cdr3_aa: CASSVDLGPPVAKNIQYF
cdr3_nt: TGTGCCAGCAGCGTAGATTTGGGACCCCCAGTAGCCAAAAACATTCAGTACTTC

d_call: .
clone_size: few
v_call: TRBV30
cdr3_length: 13
j_call: TRBJ2-7
cdr3_aa: CAWETGSTYEQYF
cdr3_nt: TGTGCCTGGGAGACGGGGAGTACCTACGAGCAGTACTTC

d_call: .
clone_size: few
v_call: TRBV5-4
cdr3_length: 16
j_call: TRBJ1-6
cdr3_aa: CASSQASVLYNSPLHF
cdr3_nt: TGTGCCAGCAGCCAGGCTTCGGTCCTCTATAATTCACCCCTCCACTTT

d_call: .
clone_size: .
v_call: TRBV6-1
cdr3_length: 16
j_call: TRBJ2-1
cdr3_aa: CASSEEVGARYNEQFF
cdr3_nt: TGTGCCAGCAGTGAAGAGGTGGGGGCACGGTACAATGAGCAGTTCTTC

d_call: TRBD1
clone_size: .
v_call: TRBV3-1
cdr3_length: 13
j_call: TRBJ1-1
cdr3_aa: CASSPGTVISAFF
cdr3_nt: TGTGCCAGCAGCCCCGGGACAGTAATTTCGGCTTTCTTT

d_call: .
clone_size: many
v_call: TRBV12-3/TRBV12-4
cdr3_length: 13
j_call: TRBJ2-1
cdr3_aa: CASRAGGAGEQFF
cdr3_nt: TGTGCCAGCAGAGCAGGGGGGGCTGGTGAGCAGTTCTTC

d_call: .
clone_size: .
v_call: TRBV20-1
cdr3_length: 12
j_call: TRBJ2-1
cdr3_aa: CSARMGNGEQFF
cdr3_nt: TGCAGTGCTAGAATGGGCAATGGCGAGCAGTTCTTC

d_call: .
clone_size: .
v_call: TRBV9
cdr3_length: 14
j_call: TRBJ2-1
cdr3_aa: CASSARGELSEQFF
cdr3_nt: TGTGCCAGCAGCGCGAGGGGGGAATTGAGTGAGCAGTTCTTC

d_call: .
clone_size: .
v_call: TRBV27
cdr3_length: 14
j_call: TRBJ2-5
cdr3_aa: CASRGLRYQETQYF
cdr3_nt: TGTGCCAGCCGGGGGCTAAGGTACCAAGAGACCCAGTACTTC

d_call: .
clone_size: many
v_call: TRBV7-9
cdr3_length: 14
j_call: TRBJ2-3
cdr3_aa: CASSSGRGTDTQYF
cdr3_nt: TGTGCCAGCAGCTCCGGTCGGGGAACAGATACGCAGTATTTT

d_call: .
clone_size: .
v_call: TRBV5-1
cdr3_length: 15
j_call: TRBJ2-7
cdr3_aa: CASSLANPGGVVQYF
cdr3_nt: TGCGCCAGCAGCTTGGCCAATCCAGGGGGGGTGGTGCAGTACTTC